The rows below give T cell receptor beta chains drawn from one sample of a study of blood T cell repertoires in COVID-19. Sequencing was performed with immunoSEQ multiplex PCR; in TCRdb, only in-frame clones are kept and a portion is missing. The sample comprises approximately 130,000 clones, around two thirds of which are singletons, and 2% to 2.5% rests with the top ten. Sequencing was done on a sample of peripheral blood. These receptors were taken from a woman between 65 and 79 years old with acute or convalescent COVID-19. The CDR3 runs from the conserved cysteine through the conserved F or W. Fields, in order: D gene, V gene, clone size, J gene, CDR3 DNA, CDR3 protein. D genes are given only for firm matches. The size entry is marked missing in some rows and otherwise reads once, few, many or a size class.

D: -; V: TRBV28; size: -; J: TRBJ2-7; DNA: TGTGCCAGCAGTTTTAATGTGGCATTCAGCTACGAGCAGTACTTC; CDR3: CASSFNVAFSYEQYF
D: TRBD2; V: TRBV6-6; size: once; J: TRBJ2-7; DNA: TGTGCCAGCAGCCGCGGGACTAGCGTCTCCTACGAGCAGTACTTC; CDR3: CASSRGTSVSYEQYF
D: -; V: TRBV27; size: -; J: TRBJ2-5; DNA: TGTGCCAGCAGGGAGACAGGGAGGGAGACCCAGTACTTC; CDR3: CASRETGRETQYF
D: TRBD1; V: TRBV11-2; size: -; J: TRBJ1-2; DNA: TGTGCCAGCAGCTTAAGAAACAGGGGGAGAGTGCATGGCTACACCTTC; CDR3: CASSLRNRGRVHGYTF
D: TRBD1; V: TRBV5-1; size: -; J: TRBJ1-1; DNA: TGCGCCAGCAGCCCAACGGACAGGGTCACTGAAGCTTTCTTT; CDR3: CASSPTDRVTEAFF
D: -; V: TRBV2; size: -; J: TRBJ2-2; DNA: TGTGCCAGCAGTGTCGCAGGGGGGTTCACCGGGGAGCTGTTTTTT; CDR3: CASSVAGGFTGELFF
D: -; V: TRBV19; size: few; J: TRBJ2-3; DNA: TGTGCCAGTAGTACAGGGGACGATACGCAGTATTTT; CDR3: CASSTGDDTQYF
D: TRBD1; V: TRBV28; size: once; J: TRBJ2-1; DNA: TGTGCCAGCAGTTTGGGACAGAATTACAATGAGCAGTTCTTC; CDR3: CASSLGQNYNEQFF
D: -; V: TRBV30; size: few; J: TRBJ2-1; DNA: TGTGCCTGGAGTGTTGGCCAGGCGCAGTTCTTC; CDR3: CAWSVGQAQFF
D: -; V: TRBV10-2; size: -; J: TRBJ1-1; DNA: TGCGCCAGCAGTGAGTCTTCGGGAGGTAGATTCTGGTCGGCTTTCTTT; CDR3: CASSESSGGRFWSAFF
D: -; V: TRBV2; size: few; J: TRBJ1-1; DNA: TGTGCCAGCGATGGGGACTTTAACACTGAAGCTTTCTTT; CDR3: CASDGDFNTEAFF
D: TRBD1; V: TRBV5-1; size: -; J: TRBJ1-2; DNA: TGCGCCAGCAGCTTGGCCCCGGGACAGGGCTATGGCTACACCTTC; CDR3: CASSLAPGQGYGYTF
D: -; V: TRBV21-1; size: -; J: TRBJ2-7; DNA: TGTGCCAGCAGCGCCCGGACTAGCGGGAGCGAGCAGTACTTC; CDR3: CASSARTSGSEQYF
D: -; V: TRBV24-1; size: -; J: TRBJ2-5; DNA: TGTGCCACCAGTGATTTCAGGTCCCCCGAGACCCAGTACTTC; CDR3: CATSDFRSPETQYF
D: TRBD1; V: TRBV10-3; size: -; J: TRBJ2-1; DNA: TGTGCCATCAGAGGGGACAGCTATTACAATGAGCAGTTCTTC; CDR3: CAIRGDSYYNEQFF
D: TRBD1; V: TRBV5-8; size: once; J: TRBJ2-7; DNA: TGTGCCAGCACGTACTGGGACAGGGGGTACGAGCAGTACTTC; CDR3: CASTYWDRGYEQYF
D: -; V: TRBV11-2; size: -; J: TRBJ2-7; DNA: TGTGCCAGCAGCTCCGAGTCCCAGGTCCTAACCTACGAGCAGTACTTC; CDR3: CASSSESQVLTYEQYF
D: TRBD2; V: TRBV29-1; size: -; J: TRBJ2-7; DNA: TGCAGCGTTGGGGGGACGCGCGGGAGGGGGAGCTCCTACGAGCAGTACTTC; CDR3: CSVGGTRGRGSSYEQYF
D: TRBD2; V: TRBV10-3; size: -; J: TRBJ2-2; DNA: TGTGCCGTCAGGGGGACTAGCGGGAGCCCCAGGTCCGGGGAGCTGTTTTTT; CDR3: CAVRGTSGSPRSGELFF
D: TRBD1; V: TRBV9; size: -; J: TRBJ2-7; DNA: TGTGCCAGCAGCCACCGGGACAGCTCCTACGAGCAGTACTTC; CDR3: CASSHRDSSYEQYF
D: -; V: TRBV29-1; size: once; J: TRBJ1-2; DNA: TGCAGCGTCCTAAACTACGACAGCTATGGCTACACCTTC; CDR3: CSVLNYDSYGYTF
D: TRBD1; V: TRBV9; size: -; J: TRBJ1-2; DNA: TGTGCCAGCAGCCTAGGGGGACAGGGGTATGGCTACACCTTC; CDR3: CASSLGGQGYGYTF
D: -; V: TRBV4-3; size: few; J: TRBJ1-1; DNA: TGCGCCAGCAGCCAAGAACCGGGACATCCGAACACTGAAGCTTTCTTT; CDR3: CASSQEPGHPNTEAFF
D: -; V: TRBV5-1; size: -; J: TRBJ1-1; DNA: TGCGCCAGCAAACCGCTGCAGGGGAACACTGAAGCTTTCTTT; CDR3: CASKPLQGNTEAFF
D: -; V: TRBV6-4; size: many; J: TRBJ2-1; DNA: TGTGCCAGCAGTCAACAGGGAAACTACAATGAGCAGTTCTTC; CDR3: CASSQQGNYNEQFF
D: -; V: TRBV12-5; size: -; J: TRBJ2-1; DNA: TGTGCTAGTGGACCTTGGCGGGGCCCCTCCTACAATGAGCAGTTCTTC; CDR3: CASGPWRGPSYNEQFF